The T cell receptor beta chain under discussion was sequenced for a study of CD4+ T cells in melanoma. Study-wide findings and caveats: In melanoma, neoantigen-specific CD4+ T cells reportedly differed in differentiation state. CD8+ T cell, macrophage and B cell function reportedly correlated with neoantigen-specific CD4+ T cells.

Details on this clone: The antigen remains unidentified.

Profiled with immunoSEQ multiplex PCR; TCRdb holds only in-frame clones, not every one. The sample lists some 7,000 clones; more than 65% were seen once. The germline V gene has CDR1 SGHTA and CDR2 FQGNSA. V lost 5 bases to trimming and J lost 1 base, with 14 bases between them. The CDR3 contains 15 residues. The TCR sequence derives from a human donor with melanoma. This chain uses TRBV7-2 with TRBJ1-2; TRBD1 might be the D (6 bases). Input material: cells from a culture (not recorded whether cultured in vitro). The CDR3 here is CASSPRDIINYGYTF. CDR3 sequence (DNA): TGTGCCAGCAGCCCCCGGGACATAATTAACTATGGCTACACCTTC.